A single sample is the source of the 14 T cell receptor beta chains below, sequenced in a study of control samples from healthy donors and cancer patients. TCRdb keeps only in-frame clones here, not all; method: immunoSEQ multiplex PCR. This sample carries about 89,000 clones, around nine tenths of them seen once, and the ten largest clones take around 21%. The source material was blood. The receptors were sampled from a man younger than 40 in good health.

The chain couples TRBV5-4 to TRBJ2-5; the D gene is possibly TRBD1 (6 bases). The length of the CDR3 is 15 residues. The germline V and J ends were trimmed by 3 bases and 4 bases, with 16 bases remaining between them. Germline V lookup: CDR1 SGHNT, CDR2 YYREEE (reference sequence). The DNA of the CDR3 is TGTGCCAGCAGCTACCGACCAGGGGTCCTAGAGACCCAGTACTTC. Its translation is CASSYRPGVLETQYF. Complete variable domain (other parts from reference TRBV5-4 and TRBJ2-5): ETGVTQSPTHLIKTRGQQVTLRCSSQSGHNTVSWYQQALGQGPQFIFQYYREEENGRGNFPPRFSGLQFPNYSSELNVNALELDDSALYLCASSYRPGVLETQYFGPGTRLLVL.

The CDR3 is CASSPGTGRAFF. Written as DNA, the CDR3 is TGTGCCAGCTCACCGGGGACAGGGAGGGCTTTCTTT. This chain uses TRBV18 with TRBJ1-1, with TRBD1 identical over 9 bases. Trimming cost V 3 bases and J 11 bases; bases outside gene matches: 4. Germline V gene sequence: CDR1 KGHSH, CDR2 LQKENI. The CDR3 covers 12 residues.

The CDR3 is CASSQKGDSPLHF. The DNA of the CDR3 is TGTGCCAGCAGTCAAAAAGGGGATTCACCCCTCCACTTT. The chain couples TRBV12-3 or TRBV12-4 to TRBJ1-6; D is perhaps TRBD1 (5 bases). The CDR3 runs to 13 residues. V was trimmed by 5 bases and J by 8 bases, leaving 10 bases between them.

CDR3 sequence: CASSLGGLAGGAYEQYF. As DNA, the CDR3 is TGTGCCAGCAGCTTGGGCGGACTAGCGGGGGGTGCTTACGAGCAGTACTTC. This chain uses TRBV5-4 with TRBJ2-7; 14 bases match TRBD2. The trim removed 0 bases at V and 4 bases at J, leaving 6 bases unmatched. The germline gives CDR1 SGHNT, CDR2 YYREEE (reference sequence). The CDR3 consists of 17 residues.

The chain joins TRBV24-1 to TRBJ1-5; 9 nucleotides agree with TRBD1. CDR1 and CDR2 from the germline V gene are KGHDR and SFDVKD. V shed 6 bases, J shed 2 bases, and the junction held 4 bases outside the gene matches. The CDR3 runs 15 residues. The CDR3 nucleotides are TGTGCCACCAGTACAGGGGGCGAGGGCAATCAGCCCCAGCATTTT. It codes for CATSTGGEGNQPQHF.

The J gene is TRBJ2-1, the V gene TRBV6-4; 10 nucleotides align to TRBD2. After removal of 1 base from V and 6 bases from J, the junction contained 3 bases not matched to a gene. The germline V gene encodes CDR1 MRHNA and CDR2 SNTAGT. This CDR3 region has 15 residues. The CDR3 DNA is TGTGCCAGCAGTGACTACCAGCGGGGGGGCAATGAGCAGTTCTTC. Its translation: CASSDYQRGGNEQFF.

CDR3 sequence: CASSLGSSSYNEQFF. The CDR3 coding sequence is TGTGCCAGCAGCTTGGGAAGCAGCTCCTACAATGAGCAGTTCTTC. The chain carries TRBV5-6 and TRBJ2-1; no definite D call. V gave up 0 bases and J gave up 0 bases, with 7 bases separating them. The germline gives CDR1 SGHDT, CDR2 YYEEEE. The length of the CDR3 is 15 residues.

The rearrangement joins TRBV7-9 to TRBJ2-5; D not resolved. V was pared by 1 base and J by 4 bases, with 16 bases between. Germline V CDR1 and CDR2: SEHNR, FQNEAQ (reference sequence). The CDR3 covers 16 residues. The CDR3 DNA follows: TGTGCCAGCAGCTTAGACGACCTACAGCTATCAGAGACCCAGTACTTC. Encoded protein: CASSLDDLQLSETQYF.

The chain links TRBV4-1 to TRBJ1-3, with D uncertain. The germline V and J ends were trimmed by 1 base and 4 bases, with 5 bases remaining between them. Germline assignment: CDR1 MGHRA and CDR2 YSYEKL. CDR3 size: 13 residues. In DNA form, the CDR3 reads TGCGCCAGCAGCCAAGCCTGGGGAAACACCATATATTTT. It translates to CASSQAWGNTIYF.

The rearrangement uses TRBV9 and TRBJ1-3; no reliable D call. Germline CDR1 reads SGDLS; CDR2 reads YYNGEE. V was clipped by 2 bases and J by 3 bases, with 15 bases between them. The CDR3 contains 16 residues. The CDR3 region has the DNA TGTGCCAGCAGCGTCGGAGGCGGGTTAAGTGGAAACACCATATATTTT. It translates to CASSVGGGLSGNTIYF.

The genes are TRBV19 and TRBJ2-7, with unresolved D. The germline V and J ends were trimmed by 6 bases and 6 bases, with 15 bases remaining between them. This CDR3 is built from 13 residues. Germline CDR1 LNHDA, CDR2 SQIVND (reference sequence). CDR3: CASSPSISGEQYF. The DNA for the CDR3 is TGTGCCAGTAGCCCCTCGATCAGTGGCGAGCAGTACTTC.

The gene calls are TRBV7-2 and TRBJ2-7; D is uncertain. V was shortened by 3 bases and J by 1 base, with 7 bases between the two germline ends. The germline V gene encodes CDR1 SGHTA and CDR2 FQGNSA. The CDR3 has 13 amino acids. Here the CDR3 reads CASSFSPSYEQYV. The CDR3 DNA sequence: TGTGCCAGCAGCTTTTCCCCTTCCTACGAGCAGTACGTC.

The V and J genes are TRBV6-5 and TRBJ1-3; D not resolved. Deletions cut 2 bases from V and 2 bases from J, with 13 bases between. The germline CDR1 and CDR2 sequences are MNHEY and SVGAGI. The CDR3 loop spans 16 amino acids. The CDR3 reads CASSYEPIETGNTIYF. The CDR3 DNA reads TGTGCCAGCAGTTACGAACCGATAGAGACTGGAAACACCATATATTTT.

V is TRBV29-1 and J is TRBJ2-5; tentative D call: TRBD1 (6 bases). V was cut by 7 bases and J by 3 bases, with 15 bases left in between. The CDR3 loop spans 13 amino acids. The germline CDR1 and CDR2 sequences are SQVTM and ANQGSEA. The CDR3 DNA follows: TGCAGCGCCTCTCACGGGACAAAAGAGACCCAGTACTTC. Translation: CSASHGTKETQYF.